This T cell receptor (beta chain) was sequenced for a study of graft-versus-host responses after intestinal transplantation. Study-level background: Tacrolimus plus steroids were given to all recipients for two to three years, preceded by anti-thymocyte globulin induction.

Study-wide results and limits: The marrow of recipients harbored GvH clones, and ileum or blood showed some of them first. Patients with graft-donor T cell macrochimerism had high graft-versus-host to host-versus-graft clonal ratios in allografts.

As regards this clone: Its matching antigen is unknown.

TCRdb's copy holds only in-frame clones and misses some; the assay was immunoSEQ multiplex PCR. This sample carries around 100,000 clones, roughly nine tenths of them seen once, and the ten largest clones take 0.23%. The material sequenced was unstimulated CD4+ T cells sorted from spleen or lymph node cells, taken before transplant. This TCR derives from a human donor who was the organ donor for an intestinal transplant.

CDR3 residues: CASSRRGGYTF. CDR3 in DNA: TGTGCCAGCAGCCGAAGGGGGGGCTACACCTTC. The chain couples TRBV7-9 to TRBJ1-2, with a possible D match to TRBD1 (6 bases). CDR3 length: 11 residues. Trimming cost V 5 bases and J 8 bases, with 9 bases left between them. Per the germline V gene, CDR1 is SEHNR and CDR2 is FQNEAQ (reference sequence).